This TCR beta chain came from a study of blood T cells in healthy people across ages. The sample holds many counts of this clonotype. The authors ran a second PCR of about 6 to 12 cycles using a sample-barcoded 5' primer and a J-beta primer mix. MiXCR, run by TCRdb on the 5' RACE reads, gives a single entry per CDR3 protein. This table holds hundreds of thousands of distinct CDR3 sequences, roughly 48% found once. This clonotype was obtained from a young man in good health. Material: blood.

CDR3 sequence (DNA): TGTGCCAGCAGCCGCGGTCTTGAGGTCTACGAGCAGTACTTC. Translated: CASSRGLEVYEQYF. The chain is built from TRBV4-2 and TRBJ2-7; D ambiguous. V was clipped by 4 bases and J by 3 bases, with 13 bases between them. CDR3 length: 14 amino acids. Per germline, CDR1 LGHNA and CDR2 YNFKEQ.